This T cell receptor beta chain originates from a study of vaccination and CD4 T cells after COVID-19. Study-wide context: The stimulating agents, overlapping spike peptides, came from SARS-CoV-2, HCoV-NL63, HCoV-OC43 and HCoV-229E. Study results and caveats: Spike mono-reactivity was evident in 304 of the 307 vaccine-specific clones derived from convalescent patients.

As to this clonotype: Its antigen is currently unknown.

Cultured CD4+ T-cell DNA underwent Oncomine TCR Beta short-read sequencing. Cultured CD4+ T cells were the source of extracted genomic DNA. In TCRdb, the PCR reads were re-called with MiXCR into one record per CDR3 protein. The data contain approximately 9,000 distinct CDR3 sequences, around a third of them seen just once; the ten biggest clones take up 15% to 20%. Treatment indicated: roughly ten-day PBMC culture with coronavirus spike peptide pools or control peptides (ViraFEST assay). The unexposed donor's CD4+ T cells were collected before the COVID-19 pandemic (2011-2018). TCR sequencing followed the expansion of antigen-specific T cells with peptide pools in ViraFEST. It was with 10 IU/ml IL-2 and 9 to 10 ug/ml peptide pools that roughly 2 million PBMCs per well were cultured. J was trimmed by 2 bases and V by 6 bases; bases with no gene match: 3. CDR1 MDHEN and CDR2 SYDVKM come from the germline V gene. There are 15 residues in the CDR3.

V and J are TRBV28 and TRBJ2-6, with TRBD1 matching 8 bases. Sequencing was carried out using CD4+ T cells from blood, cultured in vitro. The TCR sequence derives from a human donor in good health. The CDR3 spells CASRPDRAGANVLTF. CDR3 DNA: TGTGCCAGCAGACCGGACAGGGCTGGGGCCAACGTCCTGACTTTC.